These 23 T cell receptor beta chains were all obtained from the same sample, sequenced in a study of blood T cell repertoires in COVID-19. TCRdb's table, derived via immunoSEQ multiplex PCR, lists solely in-frame clones and lacks some. Of approximately 220,000 clones in the sample, nearly 90% are singletons; the top ten hold around 16%. The material sequenced was PBMCs or T cells enriched from blood (not recorded which). These receptors were taken from a man younger than 45 who had been exposed to COVID-19.

This rearrangement joins TRBV5-1 to TRBJ2-7; 8 positions agree with TRBD1. This CDR3 has 16 amino acids. V lost 0 bases and J lost 2; bases outside the gene matches: 7. CDR1 and CDR2 from the germline V gene are SGHRS and YFSETQ. Here the CDR3 reads CASSLADRALTYEQYF. CDR3 bases: TGCGCCAGCAGCTTGGCGGACAGGGCACTTACCTACGAGCAGTACTTC.

This chain joins TRBV5-1 and TRBJ2-7, with 7 positions matching TRBD1. V lost 4 bases, J lost 6 bases, and 10 bases stayed unmatched. Looked up from germline, CDR1 is SGHRS and CDR2 is YFSETQ. This CDR3 comprises 14 residues. For the CDR3, the DNA is TGCGCCAGCAGCACTGCCGGGACAGAGGTCGAGCAGTACTTC. Translation: CASSTAGTEVEQYF.

The chain links TRBV6-5 to TRBJ2-3; possible D gene TRBD2, 7 bases. Trimming removed 6 bases from V and 4 bases from J, with 14 bases in between. Germline CDR1 reads MNHEY; CDR2 reads SVGAGI. This CDR3 spans 14 amino acids. The DNA of the CDR3 is TGTGCCAGCAGGGGGGGGCGGGGGTCAGATACGCAGTATTTT. Translating gives CASRGGRGSDTQYF.

The chain links TRBV7-7 to TRBJ2-5, with 8 bases lining up with TRBD2. This CDR3 has 15 amino acids. The V gene end was trimmed by 5 bases and the J gene end by 1 base; junction bases not matched to a gene: 6. Per germline, CDR1 SSHAT and CDR2 FNYEAQ (reference sequence). The CDR3 loop reads CASSVGRVLQETQYF. For the CDR3, the DNA is TGTGCCAGCAGCGTCGGGAGGGTCCTCCAAGAGACCCAGTACTTC.

V and J are TRBV29-1 and TRBJ1-2; no firm D call. The germline gives CDR1 SQVTM, CDR2 ANQGSEA. The CDR3 has 11 residues. V was pared by 7 bases and J by 8 bases, with 14 bases between. The CDR3 nucleotides are TGCAGCGGCCTCGAGGGCCGGGGCTACACCTTC. Amino acids: CSGLEGRGYTF. Supplemented by reference TRBV29-1 and TRBJ1-2, the full variable domain reads SAVISQKPSRDICQRGTSLTIQCQVDSQVTMMFWYRQQPGQSLTLIATANQGSEATYESGFVIDKFPISRPNLTFSTLTVSNMSPEDSSIYLCSGLEGRGYTFGSGTRLTVV.

This chain links TRBV15 with TRBJ1-3, with no clear D. This CDR3 has 14 amino acids. V was shortened by 4 bases and J by 4 bases, with 11 bases between the two germline ends. Germline CDR1 reads LNHNV; CDR2 reads YYDKDF (reference sequence). The CDR3 here is CATSIGDKGNTIYF. CDR3 in DNA: TGTGCCACCAGCATCGGGGATAAAGGAAACACCATATATTTT.

V and J are TRBV3-1 (or the pseudogene TRBV3-2) and TRBJ2-4, with D tentatively TRBD1 (5 bases). The V and J ends lost 1 base and 1 base respectively, with 14 bases between them. The CDR3 consists of 17 residues. CDR1 is LGHDT and CDR2 is YNNKEL in the germline V gene (reference sequence). The CDR3 DNA reads as TGTGCCAGCAGCCAAGTGGATAAGGGGTTGGCCAAAAACATTCAGTACTTC. Its protein is CASSQVDKGLAKNIQYF.

The chain links TRBV19 to TRBJ2-7; possibly TRBD2 for D (5 bases). The CDR3 loop spans 14 amino acids. CDR1 is LNHDA and CDR2 is SQIVND in the germline V gene (reference sequence). Trimming took 5 bases from V and 6 from J, leaving 17 bases between them. CDR3 residues: CASSPKTGSGEQYF. The CDR3 nucleotides are TGTGCCAGTAGTCCAAAGACGGGGTCGGGCGAGCAGTACTTC.

This rearrangement joins TRBV7-9 to TRBJ1-2; tentative D call: TRBD1 (6 bases). CDR3 length: 13 amino acids. Germline V gene lookup returns CDR1 SEHNR and CDR2 FQNEAQ (reference sequence). V gave up 1 base and J gave up 7 bases, with 10 bases separating them. In nucleotides, the CDR3 is TGTGCCAGCAGCTTAGTTGCAGGGGTTGGCTACACCTTC. Amino acid sequence: CASSLVAGVGYTF.

The rearrangement links TRBV10-3 to TRBJ1-1; D gene uncertain. This CDR3 comprises 19 residues. Trimming took 0 bases from V and 0 from J, leaving 20 bases between them. Germline V gives CDR1 ENHRY, CDR2 SYGVKD. CDR3 DNA sequence: TGTGCCATCAGTGAGTCGGGTTTTGGGTCGACAAGGATGAACACTGAAGCTTTCTTT. This sequence encodes CAISESGFGSTRMNTEAFF.

This chain uses TRBV19 with TRBJ2-7; 9 bases match TRBD2. With V trimmed by 1 base and J by 0 bases, 1 base remained unmatched. Germline assignment: CDR1 LNHDA and CDR2 SQIVND (reference sequence). There are 15 residues in the CDR3. The CDR3 is CASSIVAGASYEQYF. In DNA form, the CDR3 reads TGTGCCAGTAGTATAGTAGCGGGGGCCTCCTACGAGCAGTACTTC. Full variable domain (remainder filled in from reference TRBV19 and TRBJ2-7): DGGITQSPKYLFRKEGQNVTLSCEQNLNHDAMYWYRQDPGQGLRLIYYSQIVNDFQKGDIAEGYSVSREKKESFPLTVTSAQKNPTAFYLCASSIVAGASYEQYFGPGTRLTVT.

J is TRBJ1-1 and V is TRBV5-1; 10 nucleotides align to TRBD1. Germline CDR1 SGHRS, CDR2 YFSETQ. The CDR3 runs to 18 residues. J was trimmed by 7 bases and V by 4 bases; bases with no gene match: 19. CDR3 bases: TGCGCCAGCAGCATTCTACCGCCCGGACAGGGGGTACTTATTGAAGCTTTCTTT. It encodes CASSILPPGQGVLIEAFF.

CDR3 DNA sequence: TGTGCCAGCAGCTTAGAAGACAGAGAAGCTTTCTTT. It codes for CASSLEDREAFF. The chain links TRBV7-9 to TRBJ1-1, with D perhaps matching TRBD1 (5 bases). The CDR3 consists of 12 residues. CDR1 is SEHNR and CDR2 is FQNEAQ in the germline V gene (reference sequence). V was trimmed by 1 base and J by 8 bases, leaving 8 bases between them.

The chain couples TRBV5-1 to TRBJ2-5; 8 nucleotides agree with TRBD1. Germline V gene lookup returns CDR1 SGHRS and CDR2 YFSETQ. The V and J ends lost 1 base and 0 bases, in that order; junction bases with no gene match: 8. The CDR3 is 17 residues long. The CDR3 DNA sequence: TGCGCCAGCAGCTTGACGATCCCAGGGGGCGACCAAGAGACCCAGTACTTC. Translation gives CASSLTIPGGDQETQYF.

The chain joins TRBV4-1 to TRBJ2-7; tentatively, D is TRBD1 (6 bases). V was clipped by 6 bases and J by 4 bases, with 10 bases between them. The CDR3 runs 12 residues. Germline V CDR1 and CDR2: MGHRA, YSYEKL. The CDR3 coding sequence is TGCGCCAGCAGTCCTGACAGGTACGAGCAGTACTTC. It is translated as CASSPDRYEQYF.

This sequence joins TRBV3-1 (or the pseudogene TRBV3-2) and TRBJ1-2; D is uncertain. This CDR3 contains 16 residues. Trimming took 4 bases from V and 4 from J, leaving 19 bases between them. Looked up from germline, CDR1 is LGHDT and CDR2 is YNNKEL (reference sequence). CDR3 region: CASSLEDPRRAYGYTF. CDR3 sequence (DNA): TGTGCCAGCAGCCTCGAGGACCCCAGGAGGGCCTATGGCTACACCTTC.

The chain uses TRBV19 and TRBJ1-1; D possibly corresponds to TRBD1 (5 bases). Germline V gives CDR1 LNHDA, CDR2 SQIVND (reference sequence). V lost 6 bases, J lost 4 bases, and 15 bases lay in between. The CDR3 loop spans 14 amino acids. DNA of the CDR3: TGTGCCAGTAGGACCAGGGCGGGAAGCACTGAAGCTTTCTTT. Protein: CASRTRAGSTEAFF.

The chain uses TRBV27 and TRBJ1-6; tentatively, D is TRBD1 (5 bases). V was shortened by 6 bases and J by 6 bases, with 12 bases between the two germline ends. Germline assignment: CDR1 MNHEY and CDR2 SMNVEV (reference sequence). The CDR3 length is 14 residues. For the CDR3, the DNA is TGTGCCAGCAGACGGACAAGTATTAATTCACCCCTCCACTTT. This sequence encodes CASRRTSINSPLHF.

The V call is TRBV19, the J call TRBJ2-7; D uncertain. Germline assignment: CDR1 LNHDA and CDR2 SQIVND (reference sequence). The CDR3 has 14 residues. V gave up 3 bases and J gave up 2 bases, with 11 bases separating them. CDR3 sequence: CASSILNRPYEQYF. In DNA form, the CDR3 reads TGTGCCAGTAGTATCTTGAACAGACCCTACGAGCAGTACTTC.

This clone was detected once. The gene calls are TRBV15 and TRBJ2-3, with D perhaps matching TRBD2 (5 bases). The CDR3 runs 14 residues. Between the trimmed V and J ends, which lost 3 bases and 4 bases, there was a span of 11 bases. Germline V lookup: CDR1 LNHNV, CDR2 YYDKDF (reference sequence). CDR3 amino acids: CATSRRGMADTQYF. The CDR3 DNA is TGTGCCACCAGCAGGAGAGGGATGGCAGATACGCAGTATTTT.

This clone has only one observation. V gene TRBV6-5 combines with J gene TRBJ2-5; D unclear. The CDR3 length is 13 residues. CDR1 and CDR2 from the germline V gene are MNHEY and SVGAGI. The V end was cut by 7 bases, the J end by 7 bases, with 16 bases between. This chain's CDR3 is CASTPLLSGTQYF. In DNA form, the CDR3 reads TGTGCCAGCACCCCTTTACTGTCGGGGACCCAGTACTTC.

The chain has TRBV5-8 and TRBJ2-1, with TRBD2 matching 8 bases. Germline V CDR1 and CDR2: SGHTS, YDEGEE. V dropped 0 bases and J dropped 7; count of bases not matched to a gene: 15. CDR3 length: 18 amino acids. The chain's CDR3 is CASSLAGGAQNRGNEQFF. The CDR3 bases are TGTGCCAGCAGCTTGGCGGGGGGGGCCCAAAACCGGGGTAATGAGCAGTTCTTC.

The chain has TRBV7-6 and TRBJ1-3; D is unresolved. V lost 1 base and J 4 bases, leaving 11 bases between the germline ends. The CDR3 contains 15 residues. CDR1 and CDR2 (germline): SGHVS, FNYEAQ. This CDR3 reads CASSLDGVDGNTIYF. CDR3 nucleotides: TGTGCCAGCAGCTTAGACGGGGTGGACGGAAACACCATATATTTT.